This is a list of T cell receptor beta chains from one sample in a study of shared clonotypes between healthy human individuals. Libraries were prepared by immunoSEQ multiplex PCR; TCRdb keeps only in-frame clonotypes and omits some of them. Counted here are about 2.4 million clones, roughly 93% occurring once; the ten biggest clones make up 0.36%. The material sequenced was naive CD4+ T cells from PBMCs. These receptors were taken from a man younger than 35 in good health. Some clones in this sample may be carry-over from other donors' samples. CDR3s include the opening cysteine and the closing phenylalanine or tryptophan. A D gene is named only where the DNA matches it firmly. Clone size is stated in some rows and not others, as once, few, many or a class when expanded.

length	size	V	D	J	DNA	CDR3
18	once	TRBV5-6	-	TRBJ2-2	TGTGCCAGCAGCTTTTATACGGGGGGCGTGACGCCCACCGGGGAGCTGTTTTTT	CASSFYTGGVTPTGELFF
16	-	TRBV28	TRBD1	TRBJ2-2	TGTGCCAGCAGTTTTGTCAGGGGGATATTCGCCGGGGAGCTGTTTTTT	CASSFVRGIFAGELFF
17	-	TRBV9	TRBD2	TRBJ2-7	TGTGCCAGCAGCGTAGGGCCTAGCGGGAGCACCATGGGAGAGCAGTACTTC	CASSVGPSGSTMGEQYF
16	-	TRBV9	TRBD2	TRBJ2-3	TGTGCCAGCAGCGAGAGGGGAGCGGGAATCACAGATACGCAGTATTTT	CASSERGAGITDTQYF
12	-	TRBV2	-	TRBJ2-5	TGTGCCAGCTCGGGGGCCCGCGAGACCCAGTACTTC	CASSGARETQYF
15	-	TRBV18	-	TRBJ1-1	TGTGCCAGCTCGTCTTCAGGGTATTCGTACACTGAAGCTTTCTTT	CASSSSGYSYTEAFF
10	-	TRBV6-6	-	TRBJ1-1	TGTGCCAGCAGTAGGGACGGAGCTTTCTTT	CASSRDGAFF
14	-	TRBV28	-	TRBJ1-2	TGTGCCAGCAGTTTGACGGGACCCAACTATGGCTACACCTTC	CASSLTGPNYGYTF
15	-	TRBV11-2	TRBD2	TRBJ2-1	TGTGCCAGCAGCTTAGCAGCGGGAGGGTACAATGAGCAGTTCTTC	CASSLAAGGYNEQFF
14	-	TRBV2	-	TRBJ1-5	TGTGCCAGCAGGGGGCGGCTTTTGGGTCAGCCCCAGCATTTT	CASRGRLLGQPQHF
14	-	TRBV18	-	TRBJ2-7	TGTGCCAGCTCACCACCGGCGCCTCCCTACGAGCAGTACTTC	CASSPPAPPYEQYF
15	-	TRBV28	TRBD2	TRBJ2-3	TGTGCCAGCAGTTTAATCTTAGCGGGAGCAGATACGCAGTATTTT	CASSLILAGADTQYF
15	-	TRBV7-9	TRBD1	TRBJ1-4	TGTGCCAGCAGCTCAACAGGGGCGCTTTTGGGGAAACTGTTTTTT	CASSSTGALLGKLFF
13	once	TRBV5-5	-	TRBJ2-5	TGTGCCAGCAGGTCCGGAGTCGGGGAGACCCAGTACTTC	CASRSGVGETQYF
14	-	TRBV29-1	TRBD2	TRBJ2-3	TGCAGCGCCGATAGCGGGAGGGTCGTCGATACGCAGTATTTT	CSADSGRVVDTQYF
18	-	TRBV5-1	TRBD2	TRBJ2-1	TGCGCCAGCAGCTTGTTTTCCCCCGGACTAGCGGGAGCCAATGAGCAGTTCTTC	CASSLFSPGLAGANEQFF
15	-	TRBV5-5	-	TRBJ1-1	TGTGCCAGCAGCTTCAGACAGCGACGGAGCACTGAAGCTTTCTTT	CASSFRQRRSTEAFF
13	-	TRBV21-1	-	TRBJ2-1	TGTGCCAGCAGCAACAAGGGCTACAATGAGCAGTTCTTC	CASSNKGYNEQFF
13	-	TRBV7-3	-	TRBJ1-3	TGTGCCAGCAGGGCCAGGGGAGAAAACACCATATATTTT	CASRARGENTIYF
15	-	TRBV30	-	TRBJ1-4	TGTGCCTGGAGTGTGCCGGGACTGGGAAATGAAAAACTGTTTTTT	CAWSVPGLGNEKLFF
17	-	TRBV7-8	-	TRBJ2-1	TGTGCCAGCAGCTTAAGCCCCCCCGCGAGCTCCTACAATGAGCAGTTCTTC	CASSLSPPASSYNEQFF
17	-	TRBV5-1	TRBD1	TRBJ2-7	TGCGCCAGCAGCTTGAGGACAGGGGGCTTCCTTATTTACGAGCAGTACTTC	CASSLRTGGFLIYEQYF
17	-	TRBV10-1	TRBD1	TRBJ1-1	TGCGCCAGCAGTGAGTCGTCAACAGGGGGTCTTAACACTGAAGCTTTCTTT	CASSESSTGGLNTEAFF
13	-	TRBV7-3	-	TRBJ1-3	TGTGCCAGCAGCTTAGCCGCTGGAAACACCATATATTTT	CASSLAAGNTIYF
16	-	TRBV4-1	TRBD2	TRBJ2-1	TGCGCCAGCAGGGCCGAGGCGAGCCAAGGGAGGGGTGAGCAGTTCTTC	CASRAEASQGRGEQFF
15	once	TRBV18	TRBD1	TRBJ2-1	TGTGCCAGCGCCCACCGGGACAGGGCCTACAATGAGCAGTTCTTC	CASAHRDRAYNEQFF
13	-	TRBV7-2	-	TRBJ1-1	TGTGCCAGCATCTATCACCGGGGCACTGAAGCTTTCTTT	CASIYHRGTEAFF
15	few	TRBV7-9	-	TRBJ1-6	TGTGCCAGCAGCCCTCCAGGGGACTATAATTCACCCCTCCACTTT	CASSPPGDYNSPLHF
13	-	TRBV6-5	TRBD2	TRBJ2-7	TGTGCCAGCAGAAGTGGGGGAGGGAGGGAGCAGTACTTC	CASRSGGGREQYF
12	-	TRBV7-9	-	TRBJ2-1	TGTGCCAGCAGCCCCCAGGGTCTGTTTCAGTTCTTC	CASSPQGLFQFF
17	-	TRBV7-8	TRBD2	TRBJ2-1	TGTGCCAGCAGCTGGGCGGGAGCGGGAGGGCCCGGCAATGAGCAGTTCTTC	CASSWAGAGGPGNEQFF
13	-	TRBV4-2	-	TRBJ2-1	TGTGCCAGCAGCCAAGATCTGACATATGAGCAGTTCTTC	CASSQDLTYEQFF
14	-	TRBV5-4	-	TRBJ2-2	TGTGCCAGCAGCTCATCTCAATTCGCCGGGGAGCTGTTTTTT	CASSSSQFAGELFF
16	-	TRBV7-2	-	TRBJ1-4	TGTGCCAGCAGCCACGGGAGGGGATCCATTAATGAAAAACTGTTTTTT	CASSHGRGSINEKLFF
14	-	TRBV10-1	TRBD1	TRBJ2-1	TGCGCCAGCAGTGTAGAATACAGGGGCAATGAGCAGTTCTTC	CASSVEYRGNEQFF
14	once	TRBV7-2	-	TRBJ2-7	TGTGCCACCGCGGAGCGGTTAGTCTCCTACGAGCAGTACTTC	CATAERLVSYEQYF
16	-	TRBV7-2	-	TRBJ2-1	TGTGCCAGCAGCATTACCAGGCCGAGCTCCTACAATGAGCAGTTCTTC	CASSITRPSSYNEQFF
17	-	TRBV4-2	-	TRBJ2-7	TGTGCCAGCAGCCGGATCGGAGACGCCCAAAGTAGGTACGAGCAGTACTTC	CASSRIGDAQSRYEQYF